The clone carrying this T cell receptor beta chain was counted ten times or more. As yet, its antigen is unknown. This sample is part of a study of Ad26.COV2.S vaccination and SARS-CoV-2 variants. Whole-study findings and limits: After vaccination, substantial breadth of spike-specific CD8+ and CD4+ responses was reported. In TCR breadth and depth analyses, total T cell responses may have been underestimated.

Only in-frame clones appear in the TCRdb table, and some are missing; sequencing was by immunoSEQ multiplex PCR. The sample has just over 350,000 clones, roughly 81% seen once. Treatment noted: over 15 received Ad26.COV2.S at low or high dose, single or two shots; a few received placebo; per-sample allocation not given. Sampling happened 63 days after the first vaccine or placebo injection. Donor was an adult aged 18-55 years in Boston. Expressing Wuhan-strain SARS-CoV-2 spike, an Ad26 vector served as the vaccine. The starting material was peripheral blood, obtained in a trial of Ad26.COV2.S vaccine versus placebo. The receptor was isolated from a person aged 18 to 59 who received the Ad26.COV2.S COVID-19 vaccine or a placebo.

The CDR3 sequence: CASSWRTSLDGYTF. CDR3 coding DNA: TGTGCCAGCAGCTGGCGGACGAGCCTGGATGGCTACACCTTC. This chain uses TRBV7-2 with TRBJ1-2; D not resolved. The CDR3 runs 14 residues. Trimming stripped 4 bases from V and 6 bases from J, with 15 bases between. Looked up from germline, CDR1 is SGHTA and CDR2 is FQGNSA.